This TCR beta chain was observed in a study of cytomegalovirus exposure and HLA in healthy donors. The study's findings and limits: Later examination showed HLA-associated TCR beta chains had greater clonal expansion than equally common others.

Both 60 Vbeta primers and 13 Jbeta primers went into the PCR. The assay was immunoSEQ multiplex PCR, and TCRdb's table has in-frame clones only and misses some. The sample has around 150,000 clones; 79% are singletons. The CDR3 consists of 15 residues. Germline V gene lookup returns CDR1 SSHAT and CDR2 FNYEAQ (reference sequence). As regards this clone: Its target is not known. One end of the junction fails to match germline, which may point to a read error.

The sample was PBMCs. The chain links TRBV7-7 to TRBJ2-5, with 7 bases matching TRBD1. This receptor was identified in a man aged 50 to 60 in good health and CMV-seropositive. CDR3 sequence (DNA): TGTGCTAGCAGCCACGGCCGGACAGGAAAAGAGACCCAGTACTTC. It codes for CASSHGRTGKETQYF.